The T cell receptor (beta chain) under discussion was sequenced for a study of human T cells and chemical hapten exposure. The overall study: DPC at 2% was the sensitizing agent, placed on about 2 cm by about 2 cm of upper inner arm skin.

Unique molecular identifiers were linked by the library to individual cDNA molecules. TCRdb fed the RACE reads into MiXCR, producing one record per CDR3 protein. The top ten clones hold approximately 2.3% of a sample with around 380,000 distinct CDR3 sequences, approximately 5% of them seen once. V was pared by 7 bases and J by 0 bases, with 19 bases between. Germline-derived CDR1 and CDR2 are MDHEN and SYDVKM. CDR3 size: 16 residues. Time point noted: patch test 1, 2 weeks after DPC sensitization. Described treatment: therapeutic diphenylcyclopropenone sensitization with weekly scalp DPC. This clonotype has ten or more counts.

This clonotype was sampled from a woman in her fifties or sixties with alopecia areata. Some clones in this sample may be carry-over from other donors' samples. V usage is TRBV28 and J usage is TRBJ2-7, with D unresolved. Sample: whole blood, taken in connection with sensitization to the hapten diphenylcyclopropenone (DPC). CDR3 residues: CASTTLGAMSSYEQYF. DNA for the CDR3: TGTGCCAGCACTACACTCGGAGCGATGAGCTCCTACGAGCAGTACTTC.